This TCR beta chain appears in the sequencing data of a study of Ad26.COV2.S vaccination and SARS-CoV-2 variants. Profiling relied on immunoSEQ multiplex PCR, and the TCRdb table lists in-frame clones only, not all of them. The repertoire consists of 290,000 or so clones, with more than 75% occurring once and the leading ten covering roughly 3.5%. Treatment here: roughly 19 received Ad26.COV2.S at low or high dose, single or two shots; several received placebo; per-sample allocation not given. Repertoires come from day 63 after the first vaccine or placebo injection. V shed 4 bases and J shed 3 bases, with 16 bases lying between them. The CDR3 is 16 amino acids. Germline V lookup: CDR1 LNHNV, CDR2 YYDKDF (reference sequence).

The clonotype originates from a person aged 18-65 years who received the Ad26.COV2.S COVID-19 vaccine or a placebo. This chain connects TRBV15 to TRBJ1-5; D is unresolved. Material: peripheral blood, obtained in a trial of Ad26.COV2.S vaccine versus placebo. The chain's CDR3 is CATSTGNGPYNQPQHF. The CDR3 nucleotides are TGTGCCACCAGCACCGGTAACGGTCCCTACAATCAGCCCCAGCATTTT.